The 30 T cell receptor beta chains given below trace back to one sample, sequenced in a study of regulatory T cells in long-lasting Graves disease. Building of the TCR beta libraries involved iRepertoire HTBI primers and Arm-PCR of CDR3 regions. TCRdb reprocessed the multiplex PCR reads with MiXCR, giving one entry per CDR3 protein. The data hold around 460,000 distinct CDR3 sequences, with roughly 21% observed a single time. The time point here: persistent/refractory GD, antithyroid drugs over 5 years with positive TRAb. The TCR library used RNA extracted from PBMCs. The material was peripheral blood mononuclear cells (PBMCs), obtained when the disease was refractory, from a patient treated with antithyroid drugs. The source of these receptors is a female donor with Graves disease.

Comments on this clonotype: A much bigger clone sits one base away, suggesting this may be a read error. V gene TRBV3-1 combines with J gene TRBJ2-7, with TRBD1 matching over 9 bases. CDR3 length: 16 amino acids. Germline-derived CDR1 and CDR2 are LGHDT and YNNKEL (reference sequence). The CDR3 DNA reads TGTGCCAGCAGCCAGACCGGGACAGGGAACTCCTACGAGCAGCACTTC. Translated, it gives CASSQTGTGNSYEQHF.

This clonotype has at least ten counts. This sequence joins TRBV6-1 and TRBJ2-7; perhaps TRBD2 as D (5 bases). The CDR3 extends over 12 amino acids. The ends were cut back, 6 bases at V and 2 bases at J, with 8 bases in the middle. Germline V gene data show CDR1 as MNHNS and CDR2 as SASEGT. CDR3 protein: CASRDFTYEQYF. The CDR3 region has the DNA TGTGCCAGCAGGGACTTTACCTACGAGCAGTACTTC.

A few counts support this clonotype. V gene TRBV2 combines with J gene TRBJ2-7; no firm D call. From germline, CDR1 is SNHLY and CDR2 FYNNEI. The CDR3 has 10 amino acids. Deletions cut 3 bases from V and 5 bases from J, with 2 bases between. CDR3 bases: TGTGCCAGCAGTGATAACGAGCAGTACTTC. Its protein product is CASSDNEQYF.

This clonotype has ten or more counts. This chain joins TRBV6-1 and TRBJ1-1; no definite D call. Germline CDR1 MNHNS, CDR2 SASEGT. V was clipped by 5 bases and J by 2 bases, with 9 bases between them. The CDR3 is 13 residues long. Here the CDR3 reads CASSSADNTEAFF. In DNA, the CDR3 is TGTGCCAGCAGTAGCGCAGATAACACTGAAGCTTTCTTT.

This clonotype was counted at least ten times. The chain uses TRBV12-3 or TRBV12-4 and TRBJ2-7; TRBD1 matches 9 bases. V lost 8 bases to trimming and J lost 3 bases; unmatched junction nucleotides: 5. The CDR3 extends over 13 amino acids. The CDR3 DNA reads TGTGCCAGCCTGCGGACAGGGGACTACGAGCAGTACTTC. Amino acids: CASLRTGDYEQYF.

This clonotype came up once. V and J are TRBV7-9 and TRBJ2-7; tentatively, D is TRBD1 (6 bases). Deletions cut 3 bases from V and 6 bases from J, with 18 bases between. CDR1 is SEHNR and CDR2 is FQNEAQ in the germline V gene (reference sequence). The CDR3 totals 15 residues. The CDR3 region has the DNA TGTGCCAGCAGCTTTTATGAACAGGGTGTAGGCGAGCAGTACTTC. Protein: CASSFYEQGVGEQYF.

This clonotype was recorded at least ten times. The chain recombines TRBV11-2 with TRBJ2-5, with D unclear. V lost 5 bases, J lost 0 bases, and 22 bases lay in between. The germline V gene encodes CDR1 SGHAT and CDR2 FQNNGV. The CDR3 spans 18 residues. CDR3 DNA: TGTGCCAGCAGCAAAGGGCGTTGGGCAGAGAAGTACCAAGAGACCCAGTACTTC. Amino acid sequence: CASSKGRWAEKYQETQYF.

This clonotype was observed a handful of times. The chain recombines TRBV27 with TRBJ2-2; no clear D. The CDR3 is made up of 16 amino acids. V gave up 8 bases and J gave up 5 bases, with 21 bases separating them. Germline values: CDR1 MNHEY, CDR2 SMNVEV (reference sequence). Here the CDR3 reads CASSTPSRVKTGELFF. CDR3 bases: TGTGCCAGCTCGACCCCCTCAAGGGTGAAGACCGGGGAGCTGTTTTTT.

This clonotype showed up many times. The chain joins TRBV6-1 to TRBJ2-7, with a possible D match to TRBD1 (6 bases). This CDR3 is 13 amino acids long. CDR1 MNHNS and CDR2 SASEGT come from the germline V gene. V lost 6 bases to trimming and J lost 2 bases, with 11 bases between them. CDR3 region: CASRRTATYEQYF. The DNA of the CDR3 is TGTGCCAGCAGGAGGACAGCCACCTACGAGCAGTACTTC.

The chain uses TRBV30 and TRBJ2-7; D is uncertain. The germline CDR1 and CDR2 sequences are GTSNPN and SVGIG (reference sequence). V was pared by 4 bases and J by 4 bases, with 14 bases between. The CDR3 loop spans 13 amino acids. The CDR3, as DNA: TGTGCCTGGAAAGGGAACGGGCCATACGAGCAGTACTTC. It translates to CAWKGNGPYEQYF.

This clonotype was picked up one time. At one end, the junction sequence differs from germline, possibly due to a read error. The chain recombines TRBV28 with TRBJ1-2, with 11 bases identical to TRBD1. The CDR3 loop spans 14 amino acids. The germline V gene encodes CDR1 MDHEN and CDR2 SYDVKM. Here the CDR3 reads CASSLDRGRDGYAF. DNA for the CDR3: TGTGCCAGCAGCTTGGACAGGGGGCGCGATGGCTACGCCTTC.

The J gene is TRBJ2-2, the V gene TRBV4-1, with 10 nucleotides matching TRBD2. The germline CDR1 and CDR2 sequences are MGHRA and YSYEKL. The V gene end was trimmed by 5 bases and the J gene end by 5 bases; junction bases not matched to a gene: 8. The CDR3 runs 16 residues. CDR3 nucleotide sequence: TGCGCCAGCAGCAACAGCGGGAGGGATGGTACCGGGGAGCTGTTTTTT. It codes for CASSNSGRDGTGELFF.

The chain has TRBV28 and TRBJ1-2; possibly TRBD1 for D (6 bases). Germline CDR1 is MDHEN and CDR2 is SYDVKM. The CDR3 totals 15 residues. V was trimmed by 4 bases and J by 8 bases, leaving 20 bases between them. CDR3 nucleotides: TGTGCCAGCAGTTCATCAGGGGCGGATTCGCGGGGCTACACCTTC. This sequence encodes CASSSSGADSRGYTF.

This clonotype was recorded a few times. This chain joins TRBV20-1 and TRBJ2-4, with TRBD1 as a possible D gene (6 bases). The V gene lost 3 bases and the J gene lost 3 bases, with 12 bases spanning the gap. This CDR3 is 14 amino acids long. Germline CDR1 is DFQATT and CDR2 is SNEGSKA (reference sequence). CDR3 sequence reads: CSARVGAGKNIQYF. CDR3 bases: TGCAGTGCTAGGGTGGGGGCTGGCAAAAACATTCAGTACTTC.

This clonotype was seen many times. V usage is TRBV20-1 and J usage is TRBJ1-1, with D perhaps matching TRBD1 (6 bases). The CDR3 length is 13 residues. Trimming left V 3 bases short and J 2 bases short, with 10 bases between. Germline V lookup: CDR1 DFQATT, CDR2 SNEGSKA (reference sequence). CDR3: CSASRTANTEAFF. CDR3 DNA: TGCAGTGCTAGCAGGACAGCCAACACTGAAGCTTTCTTT.

At least ten counts were recorded for this clonotype. The J gene is TRBJ1-2, the V gene TRBV7-3, with unresolved D. This CDR3 spans 15 amino acids. Germline V CDR1 and CDR2: SGHTA, FQGTGA. Trimming removed 5 bases from V and 8 bases from J, with 21 bases in between. CDR3 DNA sequence: TGTGCCAGCAGCCCCCAGGCCGGGTGGCAAGGAGGCTACACCTTC. It translates to CASSPQAGWQGGYTF.

For this clonotype: One base separates it from a far larger clone, so it is likely a read error. The chain is built from TRBV10-3 and TRBJ2-7; 7 bases align to TRBD1. J gave up 1 base and V 7 bases, and 10 bases lay outside the gene matches. Per the germline V gene, CDR1 is ENHRY and CDR2 is SYGVKD. The CDR3 contains 15 residues. DNA for the CDR3: TGTGCCATCAACCATCACCGGGACAGTTCCTACGAGCAGTACTTC. Translation gives CAINHHRDSSYEQYF.

This chain's CDR3 is CASSLRSGVGTYNEQFF. CDR3 sequence (DNA): TGTGCCAGCAGTCTCCGGAGCGGAGTGGGCACCTACAATGAGCAGTTCTTC. The chain recombines TRBV6-1 with TRBJ2-1; D may be TRBD2 (5 bases). V lost 5 bases to trimming and J lost 2 bases, with 19 bases between them. Germline V gene sequence: CDR1 MNHNS, CDR2 SASEGT. CDR3 length: 17 residues.

This clonotype was detected only a few times. This chain uses TRBV29-1 with TRBJ2-2, with D unclear. The germline V and J ends were trimmed by 3 bases and 2 bases, with 4 bases remaining between them. The CDR3 contains 12 residues. Germline lookup yields CDR1 SQVTM and CDR2 ANQGSEA. The CDR3 DNA reads as TGCAGCGTTGACTCCAACACCGGGGAGCTGTTTTTT. Translation gives CSVDSNTGELFF.

This clonotype showed up many times. This chain joins TRBV6-5 and TRBJ1-5; tentative D call: TRBD1 (5 bases). CDR1 is MNHEY and CDR2 is SVGAGI in the germline V gene. V was cut by 1 base and J by 3 bases, with 16 bases left in between. The CDR3 runs 17 residues. This CDR3 reads CASSYYGAGGTNQPQHF. The CDR3 nucleotides are TGTGCCAGCAGTTACTATGGGGCAGGCGGAACCAATCAGCCCCAGCATTTT.

This clonotype came up a few times. This rearrangement joins TRBV20-1 to TRBJ1-6, with D unresolved. Trimming left V 0 bases short and J 0 bases short, with 12 bases between. CDR1 and CDR2 (germline): DFQATT, SNEGSKA (reference sequence). The CDR3 length is 17 residues. The chain's CDR3 is CSARDIGESSYNSPLHF. In nucleotides, the CDR3 is TGCAGTGCTAGAGATATCGGGGAAAGCTCCTATAATTCACCCCTCCACTTT.

This clonotype was detected a few times. V usage is TRBV5-1 and J usage is TRBJ1-4; maybe TRBD1 (5 bases). The CDR3 runs to 14 residues. Germline V CDR1 and CDR2: SGHRS, YFSETQ. The V end was cut by 4 bases, the J end by 7 bases, with 14 bases between. The CDR3 region is CASSPGAIGEKLFF. The CDR3 DNA reads TGCGCCAGCAGCCCCGGGGCCATTGGTGAAAAACTGTTTTTT.

This clonotype occurred many times. The chain recombines TRBV28 with TRBJ1-2; D perhaps matches TRBD1 (5 bases). Looked up from germline, CDR1 is MDHEN and CDR2 is SYDVKM. V was trimmed by 4 bases and J by 2 bases, leaving 11 bases between them. CDR3 length: 14 amino acids. This chain's CDR3 is CASSWRGLNYGYTF. The CDR3 DNA is TGTGCCAGCAGTTGGAGGGGTTTAAACTATGGCTACACCTTC.

This clonotype has just a few counts. The CDR3 sequence is CASSHGQGIYEQYF. As DNA, the CDR3 is TGTGCCAGCAGTCACGGACAGGGTATCTACGAGCAGTACTTC. The rearrangement links TRBV12-3 or TRBV12-4 to TRBJ2-7; TRBD1 aligns across 8 bases. The ends lost 5 bases at V and 3 bases at J; junction bases unmatched: 6. This CDR3 spans 14 amino acids.

In its sample, this clonotype was seen many times. This rearrangement joins TRBV6-1 to TRBJ1-1; D not resolved. The length of the CDR3 is 13 residues. V was clipped by 8 bases and J by 1 base, with 11 bases between them. Germline assignment: CDR1 MNHNS and CDR2 SASEGT. In DNA, the CDR3 is TGTGCCAGCTCCCGCCACACGAACACTGAAGCTTTCTTT. It codes for CASSRHTNTEAFF.

This clonotype was seen at least ten times. The chain has TRBV6-5 and TRBJ2-7; TRBD2 matches 13 bases. The germline V gene has CDR1 MNHEY and CDR2 SVGAGI. CDR3 size: 15 residues. V gave up 4 bases and J gave up 5 bases; unmatched junction bases: 5. CDR3 DNA sequence: TGTGCCAGCAGTTCCCGACTAGCGGGAGGACACGAGCAGTACTTC. Translation gives CASSSRLAGGHEQYF.

There are many counts of this clonotype. The chain carries TRBV2 and TRBJ2-7; 12 bases line up with TRBD2. CDR3 length: 15 residues. Germline V gene sequence: CDR1 SNHLY, CDR2 FYNNEI. V lost 6 bases to trimming and J lost 4 bases; unmatched junction nucleotides: 7. In DNA, the CDR3 is TGTGCCAGCAGACGGCTAGCGGGGGGGCCGTACGAGCAGTACTTC. It specifies CASRRLAGGPYEQYF.

This clonotype came up a few times. This chain connects TRBV28 to TRBJ2-1; TRBD1 matches at 8 bases. CDR1 and CDR2 from the germline V gene are MDHEN and SYDVKM. After removal of 1 base from V and 12 bases from J, the junction contained 11 bases not matched to a gene. The CDR3 covers 15 residues. CDR3 nucleotides: TGTGCCAGCAGTTTATCAGGGGGCGAACTCCCCCGGCAGTTCTTC. Amino acids: CASSLSGGELPRQFF. The variable domain in full, with the rest retrieved from reference TRBV28 and TRBJ2-1, is DVKVTQSSRYLVKRTGEKVFLECVQDMDHENMFWYRQDPGLGLRLIYFSYDVKMKEKGDIPEGYSVSREKKERFSLILESASTNQTSMYLCASSLSGGELPRQFFGPGTRLTVL.

This chain connects TRBV19 to TRBJ2-7, with D perhaps matching TRBD2 (6 bases). In germline, CDR1 is LNHDA, CDR2 SQIVND (reference sequence). CDR3 length equals 14 residues. V was cut by 5 bases and J by 10 bases, with 21 bases left in between. CDR3 amino acids: CASSPGTSGNRQYF. DNA for the CDR3: TGTGCCAGTAGTCCCGGGACTTCGGGAAATCGTCAGTACTTC.

This clonotype was counted many times. The chain uses TRBV28 and TRBJ1-2; maybe TRBD1 (5 bases). This CDR3 has 13 residues. The germline gives CDR1 MDHEN, CDR2 SYDVKM. Trimming cost V 7 bases and J 8 bases, with 17 bases left between them. For the CDR3, the DNA is TGTGCCAGCACTGGGGCGTCCGGGAGCGGCTACACCTTC. Protein sequence: CASTGASGSGYTF.